The rows below give T cell receptor beta chains drawn from one sample of a study of T cells expressing NK-cell markers. For each CDR3 protein, TCRdb gives one entry from its re-call of the 5' RACE reads, without DNA. The sample table sets out some 150,000 distinct CDR3 sequences. The sample comprised blood T cells: a sorted CD56 or NKG2C T cell subset, CD4+ or CD8+ T cells, or bulk PBMC T cells (not recorded which). The receptors stem from a woman aged 45-60 years in good health. Each CDR3 is given with its conserved first and last residue. Fields, in order: V gene, J gene, CDR3 protein.

>TRBV7-9|TRBJ2-1
CASSPPGLGAGNNEQFF
>TRBV27|TRBJ1-5
CASSGRVGPQHF
>TRBV20-1|TRBJ2-7
CSARVGNPYEQYF
>TRBV2|TRBJ2-7
CASCPGLAYEQYF
>TRBV30|TRBJ2-7
CALGPVVKYEQYF
>TRBV10-3|TRBJ2-5
CAISESEFGETQYF
>TRBV4-2|TRBJ2-7
CASSQEMFSYEQYF
>TRBV12-3/TRBV12-4|TRBJ2-1
CASLEGGPYNEQFF
>TRBV28|TRBJ1-5
CASKIAGNQPQHF
>TRBV7-8|TRBJ2-2
CASSPPDRNTGELFF
>TRBV7-2|TRBJ2-1
CASSLVGGFDNEQFF
>TRBV12-5|TRBJ2-5
CASGSTGGYETQYF
>TRBV5-1|TRBJ2-7
CASSFTGGPVDEQYF
>TRBV9|TRBJ2-3
CASSDGGRADTQYF
>TRBV6-1|TRBJ2-3
CASSEPPGPDTQYF
>TRBV27|TRBJ2-7
CASSHDRPPTNYEQYF
>TRBV7-8|TRBJ2-7
CASARDMSSYEQYF
>TRBV6-5|TRBJ2-5
CASSQLAGGETQYF
>TRBV7-8|TRBJ2-3
CASRRYGTGELTDTQYF
>TRBV3-1|TRBJ2-3
CASSQDERADTQYF
>TRBV7-9|TRBJ1-1
CASSYRGNTEAFF
>TRBV24-1|TRBJ2-5
CATSDSFETGTQETQYF
>TRBV20-1|TRBJ1-1
CSALPRDRINTEAFF
>TRBV27|TRBJ1-2
CATKGGTAFTF
>TRBV7-6|TRBJ2-1
CASSPVAGVVGEQFF
>TRBV7-2|TRBJ2-1
CASSTGTSGPYNEQFF
>TRBV4-1|TRBJ1-3
CASSQDRGSGNTIYF
>TRBV5-5|TRBJ2-6
CASSFAAAWSSGANVLTF
>TRBV7-3|TRBJ2-1
CASSPGGGLAYNEQFF
>TRBV24-1|TRBJ2-1
CATSERQLNNEQFF
>TRBV5-1|TRBJ1-4
CASSLEGDQMSPREKLFF
>TRBV7-6|TRBJ1-3
CASSWQEHPSSGNTIYF
>TRBV15|TRBJ2-3
CATSRGGGGPTDTQYF
>TRBV3-1|TRBJ2-1
CASSHTGLAGTNEQFF
>TRBV6-2/TRBV6-3|TRBJ1-5
CASSYSGVGQPQHF
>TRBV12-3/TRBV12-4|TRBJ2-3
CASSFSGLADTDTQYF
>TRBV7-9|TRBJ2-5
CASSPRLVEETQYF
>TRBV6-6|TRBJ1-6
CASSTGFGGSPLHF
>TRBV7-9|TRBJ2-7
CASSLAWDRDNEQYF
>TRBV20-1|TRBJ1-2
CSARDDLYGYTF
>TRBV5-8|TRBJ2-1
CASRRPYEQFF